This T cell receptor beta chain came from a study of beta chain features in type 1 diabetes. Since all of the isolated RNA was reverse transcribed, expressed TCRB transcripts were what got sequenced. TCRdb's table, derived via immunoSEQ multiplex PCR, lists solely in-frame clones and lacks some. This table holds roughly 370,000 clones, 11% to 15% found once. This CDR3 comprises 12 residues. Germline V gene sequence: CDR1 SQVTM, CDR2 ANQGSEA. With 7 bases removed from V and 9 bases from J, the gap between germline ends came to 18 bases. This clone was found a few times. The gene calls are TRBV29-1 and TRBJ1-1, with D possibly TRBD1 on 5 matching bases. This receptor was taken from a young man in good health. Material for sequencing was naive CD4+ T cells from blood. CDR3 residues: CSAYRDAKQAFF. DNA for the CDR3: TGCAGCGCCTACCGGGACGCCAAACAAGCTTTCTTT.